The rows below give T cell receptor beta chains drawn from one sample of a study of T cell responses to AZD1222 COVID-19 vaccine. The data were produced by immunoSEQ multiplex PCR, yet TCRdb's version contains in-frame clones alone and is incomplete. This sample has around 130,000 clones, with approximately 90% found just once. The sample in question was peripheral blood, obtained 28 days after the second AZD1222 dose. The receptors here all came from an adult who received the AZD1222 COVID-19 vaccine. Each CDR3 is given with its conserved first and last residue. Fields, in order: D gene, V gene, CDR3 protein. A D gene is named only where the DNA matches it firmly.

>TRBD1|TRBV15
CATSRTGTSSPLHF
>NA|TRBV28
CASRGTDTQYF
>NA|TRBV5-4
CASSSLGQQETQYF
>TRBD1|TRBV7-9
CASSFRDRVHEQYF
>TRBD2|TRBV5-4
CASSSPTSGISTGELFF
>NA|TRBV28
CASSRGGTVISGNTIYF
>NA|TRBV9
CASSAPVGGAEQYF
>NA|TRBV6-2/TRBV6-3
CASSTVPPGQPQHF
>TRBD1|TRBV4-1
CASSRTGGKLFF
>NA|TRBV29-1
CSAGLGVTEKLFF
>TRBD1|TRBV4-3
CASSQTGGFNEKLFF
>TRBD1|TRBV7-2
CASSYDRVDEKLFF
>TRBD1|TRBV3-1/TRBV3-2
CASSFLGTATSYNEQFF
>TRBD2|TRBV4-2
CASSQDQIAGAVTYEQYF
>TRBD2|TRBV6-2/TRBV6-3
CASSYDPMGGGSGNEQYF
>TRBD2|TRBV28
CASSSPGLAGGNEQFF
>NA|TRBV5-1
CASSSMGPPSSPLHF
>NA|TRBV4-3
CASSPQRVAYNEQFF
>TRBD1|TRBV5-1
CASSPRTGLNTEAFF
>NA|TRBV28
CASSWAGGEETQYF
>NA|TRBV2
CASSRDTLEAFF
>TRBD2|TRBV7-9
CASTDGGLAPYNEQFF
>NA|TRBV4-3
CASSLREGSGANVLTF
>TRBD1|TRBV5-1
CASSPLPGQGPSGANVLTF
>NA|TRBV3-1/TRBV3-2
CASSQAADSRSLHF
>NA|TRBV11-2
CASSPHRARASDYGYTF
>NA|TRBV7-3
CASSLTGRDSPQHF
>NA|TRBV10-2
CASSESGTPTRGTEAFF
>NA|TRBV3-1/TRBV3-2
CASSQDPRADGYTF
>TRBD1|TRBV5-1
CASSLLDRGRSGQETQYF
>NA|TRBV19
CASSPQHGIMNTEAFF
>NA|TRBV4-2
CASSQEVFGSSYNEQFF
>NA|TRBV2
CASVPGTMEYGYTF
>TRBD1|TRBV4-1
CASSQGTGEVGGYTF
>TRBD2|TRBV4-1
CASSQRTSASTDTQYF
>NA|TRBV10-3
CAIAMGGRSYNEQFF
>NA|TRBV21-1
CASSGTERRQPQHF
>TRBD1|TRBV6-5
CASQTGRVNTEAFF
>NA|TRBV10-1
CASSENIQYF
>NA|TRBV11-2
CASSLWENTIYF
>NA|TRBV19
CASCRANVLTF
>TRBD1|TRBV12-3/TRBV12-4
CASSPQGAGGYTF
>NA|TRBV6-2/TRBV6-3
CASIPDGFRYEQYF
>TRBD2|TRBV7-2
CASTVRGGRDTQYF
>NA|TRBV7-3
CASSLAGTQQFF
>TRBD1|TRBV7-9
CASSQTGAGYEQYF
>TRBD1|TRBV7-9
CASSSDRPNSNQPQHF
>TRBD1|TRBV5-4
CASSLGFRDRVKETASPLHF
>NA|TRBV27
CASSSGDSGYGYTF
>TRBD2|TRBV11-2
CASSLDRGGDEQYF
>NA|TRBV28
CASPPRGTVSYEQYF
>NA|TRBV7-8
CASSDKEAPAKNIQYF
>NA|TRBV15
CATSSRNSGANVLTF
>TRBD2|TRBV7-3
CASSLRASGGLFTGELFF
>NA|TRBV7-3
CASSLRSAAGPSKDTQYF